The 20 T cell receptor beta chains reported below all come from one sample, sequenced in a study of T cells in tumors after PD-1 blockade. This table comes from immunoSEQ multiplex PCR, and its TCRdb copy is limited to in-frame clones, with some not included. The table lists 60,000 to 75,000 clones, about 74% of them singletons. Sample: PBMCs, taken after anti-PD-1 treatment. The receptors shown here come from a human donor with basal cell carcinoma.

This clone showed up just a few times. The V gene is TRBV5-4, the J gene TRBJ1-1, with TRBD1 identical over 10 bases. The V and J ends lost 4 bases and 0 bases, in that order; junction bases with no gene match: 3. Germline V gene sequence: CDR1 SGHNT, CDR2 YYREEE (reference sequence). The CDR3 is 15 residues long. In nucleotides, the CDR3 is TGTGCCAGCAGCCTGGGACAGGGGATGAACACTGAAGCTTTCTTT. This encodes CASSLGQGMNTEAFF.

V and J are TRBV30 and TRBJ2-7; tentative D call: TRBD1 (7 bases). The V and J ends lost 2 bases and 5 bases respectively, with 19 bases between them. There are 15 residues in the CDR3. Germline CDR1 is GTSNPN and CDR2 is SVGIG (reference sequence). CDR3 sequence reads: CAWSWSGLQGDEQYF. DNA of the CDR3: TGTGCCTGGAGTTGGTCGGGACTTCAGGGGGACGAGCAGTACTTC.

The chain couples TRBV6-1 to TRBJ1-1; no definite D call. This CDR3 spans 14 amino acids. V was clipped by 0 bases and J by 1 base, with 6 bases between them. The germline V gene has CDR1 MNHNS and CDR2 SASEGT. CDR3 coding DNA: TGTGCCAGCAGTGAAGCAGCGGAGAACACTGAAGCTTTCTTT. Translating gives CASSEAAENTEAFF.

V gene TRBV5-6 combines with J gene TRBJ2-6; the D gene is possibly TRBD1 (5 bases). CDR3 size: 18 residues. Trimming took 1 base from V and 1 from J, leaving 15 bases between them. The germline V gene encodes CDR1 SGHDT and CDR2 YYEEEE. The CDR3 loop is CASSLSWGPSSGANVLTF. The CDR3 DNA is TGTGCCAGCAGCTTGAGCTGGGGCCCCTCTTCTGGGGCCAACGTCCTGACTTTC. The variable domain in full, completed from reference TRBV5-6 and TRBJ2-6, reads DAGVTQSPTHLIKTRGQQVTLRCSPKSGHDTVSWYQQALGQGPQFIFQYYEEEERQRGNFPDRFSGHQFPNYSSELNVNALLLGDSALYLCASSLSWGPSSGANVLTFGAGSRLTVL.

V gene TRBV29-1 combines with J gene TRBJ2-2; tentatively, D is TRBD1 or TRBD2 (5 bases each). V was clipped by 6 bases and J by 2 bases, with 7 bases between them. The CDR3 is 12 amino acids. Per the germline V gene, CDR1 is SQVTM and CDR2 is ANQGSEA. The CDR3 sequence: CSVGANTGELFF. The CDR3 DNA is TGCAGCGTCGGGGCCAACACCGGGGAGCTGTTTTTT.

The chain uses TRBV23-1 and TRBJ1-1; possibly TRBD1 for D (5 bases). TRBV23-1 counts as an open reading frame of uncertain function. The CDR3 contains 10 residues. V was shortened by 7 bases and J by 8 bases, with 8 bases between the two germline ends. The CDR3 reads CASTDREAFF. In nucleotides, the CDR3 is TGCGCCAGCACCGACAGAGAAGCTTTCTTT.

The chain joins TRBV6-5 to TRBJ2-7; perhaps TRBD1 as D (5 bases). Germline V gives CDR1 MNHEY, CDR2 SVGAGI. The CDR3 covers 15 residues. V was clipped by 2 bases and J by 1 base, with 12 bases between them. CDR3 amino acids: CASSYGAGLSYEQYF. Here the CDR3 DNA reads TGTGCCAGCAGTTACGGGGCAGGCCTTTCCTACGAGCAGTACTTC.

This chain links TRBV3-1 (or the pseudogene TRBV3-2) with TRBJ2-1; D is unresolved. Germline CDR1 and CDR2: LGHDT and YNNKEL (reference sequence). CDR3 size: 11 residues. V was clipped by 4 bases and J by 9 bases, with 7 bases between them. The DNA for the CDR3 is TGTGCCAGCAGCCGACCGGGTGAGCAGTTCTTC. Its translation is CASSRPGEQFF.

CDR3 bases: TGCGCCAGCAGCTTGGACAGGGGGACTAATTCACCCCTCCACTTT. This codes for CASSLDRGTNSPLHF. V usage is TRBV5-1 and J usage is TRBJ1-6, with TRBD1 identical over 8 bases. CDR1 SGHRS and CDR2 YFSETQ come from the germline V gene. The CDR3 totals 15 residues. After removal of 0 bases from V and 6 bases from J, the junction contained 2 bases not matched to a gene.

This chain links TRBV28 with TRBJ1-6; 9 bases map to TRBD1. The CDR3 runs 16 residues. Trimming took 6 bases from V and 9 from J; bases not matched to a gene: 12. Germline V gene lookup returns CDR1 MDHEN and CDR2 SYDVKM. CDR3 sequence (DNA): TGTGCCAGCAGGGACCCCGTCCGGGACAGGGTTTCACCCCTCCACTTT. Translated, it gives CASRDPVRDRVSPLHF.

The chain uses TRBV5-1 and TRBJ2-1; D remains unclear. CDR3 length equals 18 residues. Per germline, CDR1 SGHRS and CDR2 YFSETQ. V was cut by 1 base and J by 0 bases, with 17 bases left in between. The CDR3 DNA is TGCGCCAGCAGCTTGTATTCCGATGGCAGAAGCTCCTACAATGAGCAGTTCTTC. Translation: CASSLYSDGRSSYNEQFF.

This sequence joins TRBV7-2 and TRBJ2-2; D not resolved. Germline V gives CDR1 SGHTA, CDR2 FQGNSA. The CDR3 runs to 15 residues. The V end was cut by 3 bases, the J end by 1 base, with 9 bases between. The CDR3 DNA is TGTGCCAGCAGCTTTCAGAGCCTGAACACCGGGGAGCTGTTTTTT. This gives the protein CASSFQSLNTGELFF.

This clone was seen a handful of times. The V gene is TRBV7-8, the J gene TRBJ1-3; tentatively, D is TRBD1 (5 bases). The CDR3 is 15 amino acids. Germline V lookup: CDR1 SGHVS, CDR2 FQNEAQ. The V and J ends lost 4 bases and 1 base respectively, with 11 bases between them. The chain's CDR3 is CASSSRGTSGNTIYF. In DNA form, the CDR3 reads TGTGCCAGCAGCTCCCGGGGCACATCTGGAAACACCATATATTTT.

The V call is TRBV2, the J call TRBJ2-5; TRBD2 matches at 8 bases. The ends lost 6 bases at V and 9 bases at J; junction bases unmatched: 9. The CDR3 contains 13 residues. Germline V lookup: CDR1 SNHLY, CDR2 FYNNEI. CDR3 in DNA: TGTGCCAGCAGGGTTAGCGGGGACGGGGCCCAGTACTTC. Protein product: CASRVSGDGAQYF.

The V and J genes are TRBV7-9 and TRBJ1-1, with a tentative D call TRBD1 (5 bases). There are 13 residues in the CDR3. V lost 5 bases to trimming and J lost 3 bases, with 10 bases between them. The V gene's germline CDR1 is SEHNR and CDR2 FQNEAQ (reference sequence). The CDR3 nucleotides are TGTGCCAGCAGCCCGGGACCGTACACTGAAGCTTTCTTT. Translating gives CASSPGPYTEAFF. The whole variable domain, filled in from reference TRBV7-9 and TRBJ1-1, reads DTGVSQNPRHKITKRGQNVTFRCDPISEHNRLYWYRQTLGQGPEFLTYFQNEAQLEKSRLLSDRFSAERPKGSFSTLEIQRTEQGDSAMYLCASSPGPYTEAFFGQGTRLTVV.

This clone was observed a handful of times. The chain couples TRBV5-6 to TRBJ2-7, with D unresolved. The germline V gene has CDR1 SGHDT and CDR2 YYEEEE. This CDR3 has 16 residues. V was cut by 0 bases and J by 3 bases, with 16 bases left in between. In DNA form, the CDR3 reads TGTGCCAGCAGCTTGGCCTGGCCCGGGCCTGTCTACGAGCAGTACTTC. It codes for CASSLAWPGPVYEQYF.

V is TRBV5-8 and J is TRBJ1-6; D is undetermined. V was shortened by 0 bases and J by 4 bases, with 11 bases between the two germline ends. This CDR3 has 16 amino acids. Germline V gene data show CDR1 as SGHTS and CDR2 as YDEGEE. CDR3 DNA sequence: TGTGCCAGCAGCTTGGGAAGTGGGTTTTATAATTCACCCCTCCACTTT. Translating it yields CASSLGSGFYNSPLHF.

The chain carries TRBV5-6 and TRBJ2-7; D is possibly TRBD2 (5 bases). Germline assignment: CDR1 SGHDT and CDR2 YYEEEE. The CDR3 is 12 amino acids. With 3 bases removed from V and 4 bases from J, the gap between germline ends came to 8 bases. CDR3 loop: CASSSGGYEQYF. CDR3 sequence (DNA): TGTGCCAGCAGCTCAGGAGGTTACGAGCAGTACTTC.

The genes are TRBV30 and TRBJ1-3, with no clear D. The CDR3 totals 14 residues. With 3 bases removed from V and 0 bases from J, the gap between germline ends came to 9 bases. Germline CDR1 GTSNPN, CDR2 SVGIG (reference sequence). CDR3 nucleotides: TGTGCCTGGAGCGGACGACTCTCTGGAAACACCATATATTTT. Protein sequence: CAWSGRLSGNTIYF.

This chain connects TRBV2 to TRBJ1-5; TRBD1 matches at 11 bases. Looked up from germline, CDR1 is SNHLY and CDR2 is FYNNEI. The V gene end was trimmed by 5 bases and the J gene end by 3 bases; junction bases not matched to a gene: 3. The CDR3 extends over 15 amino acids. CDR3 region: CASSRDRGDNQPQHF. DNA for the CDR3: TGTGCCAGCAGTAGGGACAGGGGGGACAATCAGCCCCAGCATTTT. The full variable domain, completed using reference TRBV2 and TRBJ1-5, is EPEVTQTPSHQVTQMGQEVILRCVPISNHLYFYWYRQILGQKVEFLVSFYNNEISEKSEIFDDQFSVERPDGSNFTLKIRSTKLEDSAMYFCASSRDRGDNQPQHFGDGTRLSIL.